This TCR beta chain was found in a study of CD8+CD57+ T cells in acquired aplastic anemia. The wider study: 3 to 4 ug was the average amount of DNA from sorted CD4+ and CD8+ cells.

The study, taken as a whole, reports: Overlapping CD8+ CDR3 repertoires of patients and controls contained 25 to 35 shared sequences. CD8+ Simpson's diversity in patients was not significantly different from that in controls.

This clonotype was found many times. What it binds is unknown. The V and J ends lost 2 bases and 4 bases respectively, with 8 bases between them. This CDR3 region has 14 residues. The germline V gene has CDR1 LNHDA and CDR2 SQIVND (reference sequence). TCR beta VDJ combinations and CDR3 sequences were profiled from genomic DNA. A single record per CDR3 protein comes from TCRdb applying MiXCR to the reads. The sample yields around 250,000 distinct CDR3 sequences, roughly half seen once. The TCR was taken from a human donor with severe aplastic anemia or a healthy control (not recorded which). The material sequenced was sorted CD4+, CD8+, or CD8+CD57+ T cells (not recorded which) from PBMCs. The chain is built from TRBV19 and TRBJ2-2; D ambiguous. The CDR3 here is CASSIKGFTGELFF. The CDR3 DNA follows: TGTGCCAGTAGTATAAAGGGCTTCACCGGGGAGCTGTTTTTT.